These 8 T cell receptor beta chains were all obtained from the same sample, sequenced in a study of blood T cell repertoires in COVID-19. Generated by immunoSEQ multiplex PCR, the TCRdb table keeps only in-frame clones and is missing some. The data hold roughly 240,000 clones, with roughly 86% observed a single time. Material for sequencing was peripheral blood. All receptors derive from an older woman who had recovered from COVID-19.

The chain couples TRBV27 to TRBJ2-3, with 9 bases fitting TRBD1. CDR3 length: 14 residues. V lost 5 bases and J lost 3; bases outside the gene matches: 3. Looked up from germline, CDR1 is MNHEY and CDR2 is SMNVEV (reference sequence). CDR3 amino acids: CASSLGQGTDTQYF. The CDR3 region has the DNA TGTGCCAGCAGTCTCGGACAGGGGACAGATACGCAGTATTTT.

This sequence joins TRBV3-1 (or the pseudogene TRBV3-2) and TRBJ2-7, with 8 positions matching TRBD1. The CDR3 extends over 17 amino acids. J was trimmed by 3 bases and V by 3 bases; bases with no gene match: 13. Germline CDR1 and CDR2: LGHDT and YNNKEL (reference sequence). The CDR3 is CASSQVRDRFTGYEQYF. In nucleotides, the CDR3 is TGTGCCAGCAGCCAGGTCCGGGACAGGTTCACCGGCTACGAGCAGTACTTC.

The chain employs TRBV5-1 and TRBJ1-5; D is unclear. This CDR3 region has 14 residues. CDR1 is SGHRS, CDR2 YFSETQ, per germline. The V end was cut by 0 bases, the J end by 6 bases, with 10 bases between. This CDR3 reads CASSLVAEGQPQHF. In nucleotides, the CDR3 is TGCGCCAGCAGCTTGGTGGCCGAGGGTCAGCCCCAGCATTTT.

This clone was observed a handful of times. This chain joins TRBV7-2 and TRBJ1-2; TRBD1 matches 8 bases. After removal of 7 bases from V and 8 bases from J, the junction contained 12 bases not matched to a gene. Germline V gene sequence: CDR1 SGHTA, CDR2 FQGNSA. The CDR3 is made up of 14 amino acids. CDR3 nucleotides: TGTGCCAGCAACCTTGGACAGGGAGGGCTAGGCTACACCTTC. It codes for CASNLGQGGLGYTF.

Only a few counts were recorded for this clone. The chain links TRBV7-6 to TRBJ1-2, with D unclear. V was trimmed by 3 bases and J by 4 bases, leaving 9 bases between them. The CDR3 covers 13 residues. Germline V gene data show CDR1 as SGHVS and CDR2 as FNYEAQ. This chain's CDR3 is CASSFDGGYGYTF. The CDR3 nucleotides read TGTGCCAGCAGCTTCGACGGCGGCTATGGCTACACCTTC.

Points on this clone: At one of its ends the junction is not consistent with the germline gene, which may arise from a read error. The chain recombines TRBV28 with TRBJ2-7; TRBD1 matches at 7 bases. Per the germline V gene, CDR1 is MDHEN and CDR2 is SYDVKM. The length of the CDR3 is 14 residues. The CDR3 protein is CASSFATGLPISGF. The CDR3 region has the DNA TGTGCCAGCAGTTTCGCGACAGGGCTCCCCATCTCAGGCTTC.

The chain is built from TRBV3-1 (or the pseudogene TRBV3-2) and TRBJ1-2; tentative D call: TRBD1 (5 bases). CDR1 is LGHDT and CDR2 is YNNKEL in the germline V gene (reference sequence). The CDR3 has 14 amino acids. V was shortened by 1 base and J by 5 bases, with 11 bases between the two germline ends. CDR3 loop: CASSQVSGPYGYTF. As DNA, the CDR3 is TGTGCCAGCAGCCAAGTGTCAGGGCCGTATGGCTACACCTTC.

This sequence joins TRBV9 and TRBJ2-7; TRBD2 aligns across 9 bases. The J segment lost 5 bases and the V segment lost 3 bases, leaving 9 bases of the junction unmatched. The germline V gene has CDR1 SGDLS and CDR2 YYNGEE. The CDR3 totals 15 residues. The CDR3 DNA follows: TGTGCCAGCAGCGCTCAAAAAGGGACTAGCAACGAGCAGTACTTC. It specifies CASSAQKGTSNEQYF. The full variable domain, in which reference TRBV9 and TRBJ2-7 provide the parts outside the CDR3, is DSGVTQTPKHLITATGQRVTLRCSPRSGDLSVYWYQQSLDQGLQFLIQYYNGEERAKGNILERFSAQQFPDLHSELNLSSLELGDSALYFCASSAQKGTSNEQYFGPGTRLTVT.